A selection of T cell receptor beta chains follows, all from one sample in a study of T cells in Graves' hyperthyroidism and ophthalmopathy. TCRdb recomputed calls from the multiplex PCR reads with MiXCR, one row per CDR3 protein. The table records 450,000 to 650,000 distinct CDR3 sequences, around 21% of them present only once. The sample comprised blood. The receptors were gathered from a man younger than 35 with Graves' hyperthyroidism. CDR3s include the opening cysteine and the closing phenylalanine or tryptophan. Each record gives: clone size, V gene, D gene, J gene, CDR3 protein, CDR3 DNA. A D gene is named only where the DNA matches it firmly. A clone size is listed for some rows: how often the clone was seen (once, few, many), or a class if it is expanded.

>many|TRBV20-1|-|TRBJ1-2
CSARRDAAAGGGYTF
TGCAGTGCTAGGAGGGATGCCGCCGCCGGAGGAGGCTACACCTTC
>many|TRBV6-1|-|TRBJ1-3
CASRGYSGNTIYF
TGTGCCAGCCGAGGATACTCTGGAAACACCATATATTTT
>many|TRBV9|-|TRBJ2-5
CASSVAGGARETQYF
TGTGCCAGCAGCGTAGCTGGAGGGGCTCGCGAGACCCAGTACTTC
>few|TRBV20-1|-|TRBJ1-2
CSPGTGGNDYGYTF
TGCAGTCCCGGGACCGGGGGCAACGACTATGGCTACACCTTC
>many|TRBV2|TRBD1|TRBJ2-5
CASSRGTGVETQYF
TGTGCCAGCAGCAGGGGGACAGGGGTAGAGACCCAGTACTTC
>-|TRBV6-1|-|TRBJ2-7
CASSETGILYEQYF
TGTGCCAGCAGTGAAACGGGAATATTATACGAGCAGTACTTC
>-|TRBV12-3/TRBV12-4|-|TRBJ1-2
CASSLDHSNYGYTF
TGTGCCAGCAGTTTAGACCATTCTAACTATGGCTACACCTTC
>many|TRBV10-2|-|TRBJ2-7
CATQAPSYEQYF
TGCGCCACACAGGCCCCCTCCTACGAGCAGTACTTC
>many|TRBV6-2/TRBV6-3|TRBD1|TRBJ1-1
CASSPPPTHQGARFTEAFF
TGTGCCAGCAGTCCACCACCAACGCATCAGGGGGCCAGGTTCACTGAAGCTTTCTTT
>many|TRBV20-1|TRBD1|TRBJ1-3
CSATGRQGGNTIYF
TGCAGTGCTACGGGGAGACAGGGAGGAAACACCATATATTTT
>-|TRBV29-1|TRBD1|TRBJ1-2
CSVEVSMTGSDGFTF
TGCAGCGTTGAAGTTTCCATGACAGGGTCTGATGGCTTCACCTTC
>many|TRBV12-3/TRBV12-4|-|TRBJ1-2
CASTPFGDYGYTF
TGTGCCAGCACCCCCTTTGGGGACTATGGCTACACCTTC
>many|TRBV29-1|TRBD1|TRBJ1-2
CSVPGTAYGYTF
TGCAGCGTTCCCGGGACAGCTTATGGCTACACCTTC
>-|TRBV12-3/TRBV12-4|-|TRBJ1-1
CASSLASPGGYTEAFF
TGTGCCAGCAGTTTAGCTTCCCCCGGTGGGTACACTGAAGCTTTCTTT
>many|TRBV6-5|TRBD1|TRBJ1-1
CASTQGQQNTEAFF
TGTGCCAGCACCCAGGGACAGCAGAACACTGAAGCTTTCTTT
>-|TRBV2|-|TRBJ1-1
CASRGLREGISNTEAFF
TGTGCCAGCAGGGGACTCCGGGAGGGTATCTCGAACACTGAAGCTTTCTTT
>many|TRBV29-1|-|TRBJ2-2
CSVGWGTGELFF
TGCAGCGTTGGGTGGGGGACCGGGGAGCTGTTTTTT
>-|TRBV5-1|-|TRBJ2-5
CASSPGDTGVETQYF
TGCGCCAGCAGCCCCGGGGACACCGGAGTCGAGACCCAGTACTTC
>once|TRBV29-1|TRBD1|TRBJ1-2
CSVNTGGSSAYGYTF
TGCAGCGTAAACACAGGGGGGTCTTCGGCCTATGGCTACACCTTC
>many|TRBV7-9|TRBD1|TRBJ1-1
CASSAGQVNTEAFF
TGTGCCAGCAGCGCCGGACAGGTGAACACTGAAGCTTTCTTT
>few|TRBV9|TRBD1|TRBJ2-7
CASSADRDSYEQYF
TGTGCCAGCAGCGCCGACCGGGACAGCTACGAGCAGTACTTC
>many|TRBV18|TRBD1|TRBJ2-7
CASSPGQGFGEQYF
TGTGCCAGCTCACCGGGACAGGGTTTCGGGGAGCAGTACTTC
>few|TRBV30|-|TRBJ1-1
CAWSVQVGRGTEAFF
TGTGCCTGGAGTGTACAAGTGGGTCGCGGCACTGAAGCTTTCTTT
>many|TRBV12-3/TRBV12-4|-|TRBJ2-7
CASSTSGTRYEQYF
TGTGCCAGCAGTACCTCCGGGACGCGATACGAGCAGTACTTC